Listed below are T cell receptor beta chains from one sample, sequenced in a study of T cells in localized non-small cell lung cancer. TCRdb keeps only in-frame clones here, not all; method: immunoSEQ multiplex PCR. The sample consists of some 10,000 clones, roughly 90% of them appearing once. The sequencing used peripheral blood, collected before any cancer treatment. Receptor source: a male donor at least 60 years old with stage III lung adenocarcinoma. The CDR3 runs from the conserved cysteine through the conserved F or W. Fields, in order: clone size, V gene, J gene, D gene, CDR3 protein, CDR3 DNA. D genes are given only for firm matches. The size of a clone is reported for some rows only, either as once, few or many, or as a class for expanded clones.

-	TRBV5-1	TRBJ2-7	TRBD1	CASSFSGTAGEQYF	TGCGCCAGCAGCTTCTCCGGGACAGCAGGCGAGCAGTACTTC
-	TRBV5-8	TRBJ1-2	-	CASSLGGVFNYGYTF	TGTGCCAGCAGCCTAGGAGGGGTATTTAACTATGGCTACACCTTC
once	TRBV11-2	TRBJ2-1	TRBD2	CASSITSGTYNEQFF	TGTGCCAGCAGCATTACTAGCGGTACCTACAATGAGCAGTTCTTC
-	TRBV29-1	TRBJ2-1	TRBD2	CSVEGGRESSYNEQFF	TGCAGCGTTGAGGGGGGGAGAGAGAGCTCCTACAATGAGCAGTTCTTC
once	TRBV28	TRBJ2-7	-	CASSGVVWSYEQYF	TGTGCCAGCAGTGGTGTAGTATGGTCCTACGAGCAGTACTTC
-	TRBV30	TRBJ1-1	-	CAWSLQGWLPNTEAFF	TGTGCCTGGAGTCTACAGGGATGGTTGCCGAACACTGAAGCTTTCTTT
-	TRBV28	TRBJ2-7	-	CASRRRAGPPLREQYF	TGTGCCAGCAGGCGAAGGGCCGGGCCACCACTGCGCGAGCAGTACTTC
-	TRBV6-1	TRBJ1-5	-	CASSEYPAGRVNQPQHF	TGTGCCAGCAGCGAATACCCGGCAGGGCGAGTCAATCAGCCCCAGCATTTT
large	TRBV7-2	TRBJ2-5	TRBD2	CASSPQGTSGSQETQYF	TGTGCCAGCAGCCCGCAAGGGACTAGCGGGTCCCAAGAGACCCAGTACTTC
-	TRBV4-2	TRBJ2-1	TRBD2	CASSQASGPYNEQFF	TGTGCCAGCAGCCAGGCTAGCGGGCCTTACAATGAGCAGTTCTTC
-	TRBV10-3	TRBJ1-3	-	CAIRADPGNTIYF	TGTGCCATCAGGGCGGACCCGGGAAACACCATATATTTT
-	TRBV11-2	TRBJ1-4	-	CASSLDRFSGAYNEKLFF	TGTGCCAGCAGCTTAGATCGGTTCTCAGGGGCCTACAATGAAAAACTGTTTTTT
-	TRBV18	TRBJ2-2	TRBD1	CASSPSTGRTGELFF	TGTGCCAGCTCACCTTCGACAGGGAGAACCGGGGAGCTGTTTTTT
-	TRBV10-3	TRBJ2-1	TRBD1	CAISTQGDEQFF	TGTGCCATCAGCACCCAGGGGGATGAGCAGTTCTTC
-	TRBV6-5	TRBJ1-5	-	CASSLQGGDQPQHF	TGTGCCAGCAGTCTTCAAGGGGGTGATCAGCCCCAGCATTTT
-	TRBV25-1	TRBJ2-6	TRBD1	CASSTQGAGANVLTF	TGTGCCAGCAGTACCCAGGGGGCTGGGGCCAACGTCCTGACTTTC
-	TRBV11-2	TRBJ1-4	TRBD1	CASSQDRFNEKLFF	TGTGCCAGCAGCCAGGACAGGTTTAATGAAAAACTGTTTTTT
medium-sized	TRBV6-9	TRBJ2-7	TRBD1	CASSYWTGTYEQYF	TGTGCCAGCAGTTACTGGACAGGTACCTACGAGCAGTACTTC
once	TRBV30	TRBJ1-5	-	CAWSGGGIANQPQHF	TGTGCCTGGAGTGGAGGGGGAATAGCAAATCAGCCCCAGCATTTT
-	TRBV29-1	TRBJ1-1	TRBD1	CSGSGGQGQYTEAFF	TGCAGCGGAAGCGGCGGACAGGGGCAGTACACTGAAGCTTTCTTT
-	TRBV28	TRBJ2-7	-	CASSNERLTRRYEQYF	TGTGCCAGCAGCAACGAAAGACTCACGCGGCGCTACGAGCAGTACTTC
-	TRBV6-1	TRBJ1-5	-	CASRVGEINQPQHF	TGTGCCAGCAGGGTAGGGGAGATCAATCAGCCCCAGCATTTT
-	TRBV29-1	TRBJ2-7	TRBD1	CSVKTGTGTYEQYF	TGCAGCGTAAAGACCGGGACAGGGACCTACGAGCAGTACTTC
-	TRBV5-1	TRBJ2-6	-	CASSFRDTFSGANVLTF	TGCGCCAGCAGCTTCCGGGACACCTTCTCTGGGGCCAACGTCCTGACTTTC
-	TRBV7-2	TRBJ2-3	-	CASSLVQGSTDTQYF	TGTGCCAGCAGCTTAGTACAGGGAAGCACAGATACGCAGTATTTT
-	TRBV9	TRBJ1-1	-	CASSVAGAGREAFF	TGTGCCAGCAGCGTAGCGGGGGCCGGCCGTGAAGCTTTCTTT
-	TRBV18	TRBJ2-6	TRBD1	CASSSGTGSSGANVLTF	TGTGCCAGCTCCTCCGGGACAGGGAGCTCTGGGGCCAACGTCCTGACTTTC
-	TRBV6-4	TRBJ2-7	-	CASSDSGGQTYEQYF	TGTGCCAGCAGTGACTCCGGGGGGCAGACCTACGAGCAGTACTTC
-	TRBV4-2	TRBJ2-7	TRBD2	CASSQGLGMGGRGEQYF	TGTGCCAGCAGCCAAGGGTTAGGTATGGGCGGGAGAGGGGAGCAGTACTTC
few	TRBV2	TRBJ1-1	TRBD1	CASRIQGRDTEAFF	TGTGCCAGCAGGATACAGGGGAGGGACACTGAAGCTTTCTTT
-	TRBV19	TRBJ1-2	TRBD1	CASSMGTESYGYTF	TGTGCCAGTAGTATGGGGACAGAGAGCTATGGCTACACCTTC
few	TRBV30	TRBJ1-1	-	CAWSSDHGTEAFF	TGTGCCTGGTCATCGGATCACGGCACTGAAGCTTTCTTT
-	TRBV7-7	TRBJ2-1	-	CASSSSRDGEQFF	TGTGCCAGCAGCTCCTCCCGGGACGGTGAGCAGTTCTTC
-	TRBV7-8	TRBJ2-6	-	CASSLNTSPSGANVLTF	TGTGCCAGCAGCCTTAATACATCTCCCTCTGGGGCCAACGTCCTGACTTTC
-	TRBV19	TRBJ1-5	-	CASTELPGSGNQPQHF	TGTGCCAGTACTGAACTCCCCGGGTCGGGCAATCAGCCCCAGCATTTT
-	TRBV6-6	TRBJ2-5	-	CASSETRQQETQYF	TGTGCCAGCAGCGAGACTAGGCAGCAAGAGACCCAGTACTTC
-	TRBV4-3	TRBJ1-4	TRBD1	CASSQGGQGFEKLFF	TGCGCCAGCAGCCAAGGGGGACAGGGCTTTGAAAAACTGTTTTTT
-	TRBV6-6	TRBJ1-2	-	CASSQRGGIYGYTF	TGTGCCAGCAGTCAGAGAGGAGGGATCTATGGCTACACCTTC
-	TRBV5-1	TRBJ2-7	-	CASSLEGPGAGEQYF	TGCGCCAGCAGCTTGGAGGGCCCGGGGGCGGGGGAGCAGTACTTC
-	TRBV7-6	TRBJ2-1	-	CASSLYSNNEQFF	TGTGCCAGCAGCTTATACTCGAACAATGAGCAGTTCTTC
-	TRBV5-4	TRBJ2-3	-	CASSFPRQGVPDTQYF	TGTGCCAGCAGCTTTCCGCGGCAGGGAGTACCAGATACGCAGTATTTT
once	TRBV5-1	TRBJ2-3	-	CASSTYGGSTDTQYF	TGCGCCAGCAGCACCTACGGGGGAAGCACAGATACGCAGTATTTT
-	TRBV27	TRBJ2-2	-	CASTVRRGSNTGELFF	TGTGCCAGCACCGTACGGCGGGGCTCGAACACCGGGGAGCTGTTTTTT
-	TRBV5-6	TRBJ2-1	TRBD2	CASSFRTSGSSYNEQFF	TGTGCCAGCAGCTTTCGGACTAGCGGGAGCTCCTACAATGAGCAGTTCTTC
few	TRBV19	TRBJ2-7	-	CASSSGPSYEQYF	TGTGCCAGTAGTTCCGGACCTTCCTACGAGCAGTACTTC
-	TRBV9	TRBJ1-2	-	CASSVAEVYGYTF	TGTGCCAGCAGCGTAGCTGAAGTCTATGGCTACACCTTC
-	TRBV11-2	TRBJ2-7	TRBD1	CASSLEARGGLEQYF	TGTGCCAGCAGCTTAGAGGCCCGAGGGGGCCTGGAGCAGTACTTC
-	TRBV19	TRBJ2-2	-	CASSLLRRTGELFF	TGTGCCAGTAGTTTACTCCGTCGGACCGGGGAGCTGTTTTTT
few	TRBV12-2	TRBJ2-5	-	CASRLAGFCRSFRYQETQYF	TGTGCAAGTCGCTTAGCTGGGTTTTGCAGGTCTTTCCGATACCAAGAGACCCAGTACTTC
few	TRBV7-2	TRBJ2-5	-	CASSRPGTWYQYF	TGTGCCAGCAGCCGTCCCGGGACCTGGTATCAGTACTTC
-	TRBV28	TRBJ2-2	TRBD1	CAGTGNTGELFF	TGTGCCGGGACAGGGAACACCGGGGAGCTGTTTTTT
-	TRBV10-3	TRBJ2-3	-	CAISVGASSTDTQYF	TGTGCCATCAGTGTTGGCGCTTCTAGCACAGATACGCAGTATTTT
-	TRBV6-1	TRBJ2-2	-	CASRAGPSGTGELFF	TGTGCCAGCCGGGCAGGACCCTCGGGCACCGGGGAGCTGTTTTTT
-	TRBV6-1	TRBJ1-2	-	CASSEIGNYGYTF	TGTGCCAGCAGTGAGATAGGGAACTATGGCTACACCTTC
-	TRBV18	TRBJ2-2	-	CASSLKNTGELFF	TGTGCCAGCTCACTGAAGAACACCGGGGAGCTGTTTTTT
-	TRBV5-1	TRBJ2-3	TRBD1	CASSIKPQGVPGTQYF	TGCGCCAGCAGCATTAAACCACAGGGGGTGCCCGGTACGCAGTATTTT
-	TRBV19	TRBJ2-5	TRBD1	CASSRGQAQETQYF	TGTGCCAGTAGTCGAGGACAGGCACAAGAGACCCAGTACTTC